This TCR beta chain was profiled in a study of shared clonotypes between healthy human individuals. Overall study results and limits: Clonotypes which were not shared had lower generation probabilities than clonotypes that all four donors shared.

In the CD4+ fraction, cells were divided into CD45RA+ naive and CD45RA-negative memory subsets. Germline CDR1 reads SGHRS; CDR2 reads YFSETQ. The CDR3 is made up of 18 amino acids. V trimming: 4 bases; J trimming: 1 base; junction bases outside the gene matches: 16. As to this clone: The antigen is not known.

TCRdb's copy holds only in-frame clones and misses some; the assay was immunoSEQ multiplex PCR. Of millions of clones in the sample, 90% to 95% are singletons; the top ten hold 0.1% to 0.15%. The material sequenced was naive CD4+ T cells sorted from blood. Subset specified: CD45RA+ positively selected. The clonotype comes from a man aged 18 to 30 in good health. The genes are TRBV5-1 and TRBJ2-5; TRBD2 aligns across 7 bases. CDR3 DNA sequence: TGCGCCAGCAGCCCCGGGATAGCGGGCAACTCCCGCCAAGAGACCCAGTACTTC. This encodes CASSPGIAGNSRQETQYF.